Listed here are 20 T cell receptor beta chains from one sample, sequenced in a study of neoadjuvant anti-PD-1 for oral cavity cancer. The method was immunoSEQ multiplex PCR; TCRdb's version includes in-frame clones alone and lacks a portion of them. Of under 8,000 clones in the sample, 65% to 70% were seen once. Time point specified: after neoadjuvant nivolumab, at surgical resection. This material consisted of PBMCs, taken after nivolumab (anti-PD-1) treatment. The receptors derive from a person between 40 and 79 years old with oral cavity squamous cell carcinoma.

The chain joins TRBV5-5 to TRBJ1-5; possibly TRBD1 for D (5 bases). Germline lookup yields CDR1 SGHKS and CDR2 YYEKEE (reference sequence). The CDR3 runs 14 residues. V lost 6 bases and J 5 bases, leaving 15 bases between the germline ends. CDR3: CASTQEGIDQPQHF. The CDR3 DNA follows: TGTGCCAGCACCCAAGAGGGGATAGATCAGCCCCAGCATTTT.

This clone was found once. The chain links TRBV9 to TRBJ1-4, with D maybe TRBD1 (6 bases). Germline V gives CDR1 SGDLS, CDR2 YYNGEE. V was pared by 4 bases and J by 4 bases, with 20 bases between. CDR3 size: 17 residues. The CDR3 region is CASSPYSSTGFNEKLFF. The CDR3 nucleotides read TGTGCCAGCAGCCCCTATTCATCGACAGGCTTTAATGAAAAACTGTTTTTT. Together with reference TRBV9 and TRBJ1-4, the CDR3 gives the full variable domain: DSGVTQTPKHLITATGQRVTLRCSPRSGDLSVYWYQQSLDQGLQFLIQYYNGEERAKGNILERFSAQQFPDLHSELNLSSLELGDSALYFCASSPYSSTGFNEKLFFGSGTQLSVL.

V usage is TRBV18 and J usage is TRBJ1-2; unclear D gene. V lost 2 bases, J lost 8 bases, and 12 bases lay in between. CDR3 length equals 13 residues. Germline V CDR1 and CDR2: KGHSH, LQKENI. CDR3 residues: CASSPYGDWGYTF. The DNA for the CDR3 is TGTGCCAGCTCACCATACGGGGATTGGGGCTACACCTTC.

The J gene is TRBJ2-7, the V gene TRBV25-1; 8 bases align to TRBD2. There are 14 residues in the CDR3. The J segment lost 0 bases and the V segment lost 6 bases, leaving 4 bases of the junction unmatched. The V gene's germline CDR1 is MGHDK and CDR2 SYGVNS. Here the CDR3 DNA reads TGTGCCAGCAGCCGGGGGGGGAGCTCCTACGAGCAGTACTTC. Protein product: CASSRGGSSYEQYF.

This clone has just one count. The chain is built from TRBV10-3 and TRBJ2-2; 10 bases map to TRBD1. Germline CDR1 ENHRY, CDR2 SYGVKD. Trimming cost V 5 bases and J 7 bases; bases outside gene matches: 4. This CDR3 has 14 residues. The CDR3: CAISRTGGGGELFF. As DNA, the CDR3 is TGTGCCATCAGTCGGACAGGGGGAGGCGGGGAGCTGTTTTTT.

The chain employs TRBV10-3 and TRBJ1-1; 10 positions match TRBD1. The germline gives CDR1 ENHRY, CDR2 SYGVKD. V lost 8 bases to trimming and J lost 1 base; unmatched junction nucleotides: 4. The CDR3 consists of 14 residues. The CDR3 nucleotides read TGTGCCATCGGGACAGGGGTAACGAACACTGAAGCTTTCTTT. Its protein is CAIGTGVTNTEAFF.

This sequence joins TRBV11-2 and TRBJ2-5; D remains ambiguous. Germline values: CDR1 SGHAT, CDR2 FQNNGV. V was trimmed by 0 bases and J by 4 bases, leaving 3 bases between them. The CDR3 runs to 12 residues. DNA for the CDR3: TGTGCCAGCAGCTTAGATAGAGAGACCCAGTACTTC. Protein product: CASSLDRETQYF.

The chain combines TRBV7-8 with TRBJ1-5; TRBD1 is a possible D gene (6 bases). The ends were cut back, 4 bases at V and 7 bases at J, with 17 bases in the middle. The CDR3 totals 15 residues. Germline CDR1 SGHVS, CDR2 FQNEAQ. CDR3 nucleotide sequence: TGTGCCAGCAGCTCCGATACAGGGTGGCGCCAGCCCCAGCATTTT. It codes for CASSSDTGWRQPQHF.

The CDR3 spells CAWSVQGMGEQYF. CDR3 DNA sequence: TGTGCCTGGAGTGTACAGGGGATGGGCGAGCAGTACTTC. This chain links TRBV30 with TRBJ2-5; TRBD1 aligns across 7 bases. The DNA end lines up better with TRBJ2-7; the J call may be wrong. The CDR3 totals 13 residues. Germline CDR1 reads GTSNPN; CDR2 reads SVGIG (reference sequence).

This clone was found a few times. V usage is TRBV4-2 and J usage is TRBJ1-2; 7 bases are shared with TRBD1. The V gene end was trimmed by 1 base and the J gene end by 7 bases; junction bases not matched to a gene: 9. This CDR3 region has 15 residues. Germline loops: CDR1 LGHNA, CDR2 YNFKEQ. The CDR3 region has the DNA TGTGCCAGCAGCCAAGGGGAGGGGGCCGGTGGTGGCTACACCTTC. It yields the protein CASSQGEGAGGGYTF.

This clone was detected a few times. The V and J genes are TRBV27 and TRBJ1-1; D is undetermined. Germline V gene lookup returns CDR1 MNHEY and CDR2 SMNVEV (reference sequence). Trimming cost V 3 bases and J 0 bases, with 14 bases left between them. The CDR3 length is 16 residues. DNA of the CDR3: TGTGCCAGCAGTTTTGACACCGCCTCAATGAACACTGAAGCTTTCTTT. This codes for CASSFDTASMNTEAFF.

The genes are TRBV5-1 and TRBJ2-3; D perhaps matches TRBD2 (7 bases). V gave up 4 bases and J gave up 1 base, with 16 bases separating them. This CDR3 comprises 16 residues. Germline V gene data show CDR1 as SGHRS and CDR2 as YFSETQ. The CDR3 is CASSLILGGRTDTQYF. The CDR3 nucleotides read TGCGCCAGCAGCCTGATCCTCGGGGGGCGCACAGATACGCAGTATTTT. Full variable domain (missing parts from reference TRBV5-1 and TRBJ2-3): KAGVTQTPRYLIKTRGQQVTLSCSPISGHRSVSWYQQTPGQGLQFLFEYFSETQRNKGNFPGRFSGRQFSNSRSEMNVSTLELGDSALYLCASSLILGGRTDTQYFGPGTRLTVL.

The V and J genes are TRBV4-1 and TRBJ1-4, with TRBD1 matching over 11 bases. The CDR3 spans 16 residues. Trimming took 4 bases from V and 5 from J; bases not matched to a gene: 6. CDR1 and CDR2 from the germline V gene are MGHRA and YSYEKL. CDR3 coding DNA: TGCGCCAGCAGCCGAGGGACAGGGGGAACGAATGAAAAACTGTTTTTT. It yields the protein CASSRGTGGTNEKLFF.

This chain connects TRBV19 to TRBJ1-5; 10 bases are shared with TRBD1. Germline CDR1 and CDR2: LNHDA and SQIVND (reference sequence). With 8 bases clipped from V and 7 bases from J, the junction kept 8 bases outside the gene matches. This CDR3 region has 14 residues. This chain's CDR3 is CASHTGQGGQPQHF. As DNA, the CDR3 is TGTGCCAGTCACACCGGACAGGGGGGACAGCCCCAGCATTTT. The whole variable domain, remainder taken from reference TRBV19 and TRBJ1-5, is DGGITQSPKYLFRKEGQNVTLSCEQNLNHDAMYWYRQDPGQGLRLIYYSQIVNDFQKGDIAEGYSVSREKKESFPLTVTSAQKNPTAFYLCASHTGQGGQPQHFGDGTRLSIL.

The chain has TRBV2 and TRBJ2-3; TRBD2 is a possible D gene (5 bases). CDR1 and CDR2 from the germline V gene are SNHLY and FYNNEI. There are 12 residues in the CDR3. Trimming cost V 8 bases and J 5 bases, with 11 bases left between them. CDR3 region: CASEGARDTQYF. The CDR3 nucleotides are TGTGCCAGCGAGGGCGCGAGAGATACGCAGTATTTT.

V usage is TRBV11-2 and J usage is TRBJ1-5; D is possibly TRBD1 (6 bases). Trimming cost V 1 base and J 4 bases, with 11 bases left between them. Germline values: CDR1 SGHAT, CDR2 FQNNGV. This CDR3 contains 15 residues. The CDR3 is CASSLGAGANQPQHF. CDR3 nucleotide sequence: TGTGCCAGCAGCTTAGGTGCGGGGGCGAATCAGCCCCAGCATTTT.

The gene calls are TRBV19 and TRBJ1-1, with TRBD1 matching 7 bases. V lost 6 bases and J lost 11; bases outside the gene matches: 15. The CDR3 covers 14 residues. Germline V CDR1 and CDR2: LNHDA, SQIVND (reference sequence). CDR3: CASSAGTAHRRAFF. CDR3 nucleotide sequence: TGTGCCAGTAGCGCAGGGACAGCTCATCGGAGGGCTTTCTTT. Drawing the rest from reference TRBV19 and TRBJ1-1, the complete variable domain is DGGITQSPKYLFRKEGQNVTLSCEQNLNHDAMYWYRQDPGQGLRLIYYSQIVNDFQKGDIAEGYSVSREKKESFPLTVTSAQKNPTAFYLCASSAGTAHRRAFFGQGTRLTVV.

V is TRBV7-2 and J is TRBJ1-1; the D gene is possibly TRBD1 (5 bases). The germline CDR1 and CDR2 sequences are SGHTA and FQGNSA. Trimming removed 1 base at V and 3 bases at J, with 12 bases between. This CDR3 spans 15 amino acids. CDR3 DNA: TGTGCCAGCAGCTTAGGTCGGGGCATGGACACTGAAGCTTTCTTT. Its protein product is CASSLGRGMDTEAFF.

As DNA, the CDR3 is TGTGCCAGCTCACCAGCGGCAGGGGGCGACTATGGCTACACCTTC. It encodes CASSPAAGGDYGYTF. The rearrangement links TRBV18 to TRBJ1-2, with 8 bases matching TRBD1. In germline, CDR1 is KGHSH, CDR2 LQKENI. The V and J ends lost 2 bases and 3 bases, in that order; junction bases with no gene match: 5. The CDR3 is made up of 15 amino acids.

The chain uses TRBV5-5 and TRBJ1-4; D is unresolved. CDR1 and CDR2 from the germline V gene are SGHKS and YYEKEE (reference sequence). The CDR3 runs to 14 residues. V lost 0 bases and J lost 5, with 8 bases in between. DNA for the CDR3: TGTGCCAGCAGCTTGGGGGGATACAATGAAAAACTGTTTTTT. It is translated as CASSLGGYNEKLFF.